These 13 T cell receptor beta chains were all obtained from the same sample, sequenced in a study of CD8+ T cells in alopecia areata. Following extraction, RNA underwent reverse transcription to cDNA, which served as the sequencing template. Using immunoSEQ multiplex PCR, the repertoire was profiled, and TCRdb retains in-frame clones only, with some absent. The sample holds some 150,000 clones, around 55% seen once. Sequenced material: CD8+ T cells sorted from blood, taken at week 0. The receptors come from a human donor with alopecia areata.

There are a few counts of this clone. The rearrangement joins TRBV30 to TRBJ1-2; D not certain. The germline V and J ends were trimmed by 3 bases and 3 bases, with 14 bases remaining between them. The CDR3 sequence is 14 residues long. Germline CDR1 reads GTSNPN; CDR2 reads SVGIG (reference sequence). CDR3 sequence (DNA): TGTGCCTGGAGCCACGGGGTACGAGACTATGGCTACACCTTC. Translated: CAWSHGVRDYGYTF.

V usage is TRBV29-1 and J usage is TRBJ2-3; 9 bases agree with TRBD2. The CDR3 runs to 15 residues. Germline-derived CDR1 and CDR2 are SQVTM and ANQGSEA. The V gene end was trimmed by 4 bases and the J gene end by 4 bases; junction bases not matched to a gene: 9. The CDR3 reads CSVVRAGGPADTQYF. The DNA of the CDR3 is TGCAGCGTTGTAAGGGCGGGGGGGCCCGCAGATACGCAGTATTTT.

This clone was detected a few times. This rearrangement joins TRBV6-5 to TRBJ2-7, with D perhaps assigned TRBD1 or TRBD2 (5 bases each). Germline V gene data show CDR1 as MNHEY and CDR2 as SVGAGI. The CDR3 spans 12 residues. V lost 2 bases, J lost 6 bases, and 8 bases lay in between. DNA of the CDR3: TGTGCCAGCAGTTACACCGGGGCCGAGCAGTACTTC. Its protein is CASSYTGAEQYF.

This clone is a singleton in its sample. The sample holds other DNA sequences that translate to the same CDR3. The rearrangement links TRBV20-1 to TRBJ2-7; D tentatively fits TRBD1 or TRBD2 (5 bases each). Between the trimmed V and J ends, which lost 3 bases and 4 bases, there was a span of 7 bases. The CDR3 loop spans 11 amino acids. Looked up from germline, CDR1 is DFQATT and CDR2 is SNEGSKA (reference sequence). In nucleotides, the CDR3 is TGCAGTGCTAGTGAGGGGTACGAGCAGTACTTC. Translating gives CSASEGYEQYF.

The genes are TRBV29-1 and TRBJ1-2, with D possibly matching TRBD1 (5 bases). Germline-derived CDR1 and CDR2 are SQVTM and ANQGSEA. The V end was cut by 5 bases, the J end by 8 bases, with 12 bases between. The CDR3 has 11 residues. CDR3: CSVRDPSGYTF. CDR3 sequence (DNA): TGCAGCGTTAGGGACCCTAGCGGCTACACCTTC.

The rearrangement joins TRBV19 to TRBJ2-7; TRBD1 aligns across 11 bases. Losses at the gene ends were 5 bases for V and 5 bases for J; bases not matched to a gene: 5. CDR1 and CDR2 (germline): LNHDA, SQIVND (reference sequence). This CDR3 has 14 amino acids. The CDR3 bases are TGTGCCAGTAGTCCCGGGACAGGGGGGAACGAGCAGTACTTC. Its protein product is CASSPGTGGNEQYF. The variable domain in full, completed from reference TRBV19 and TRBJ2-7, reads DGGITQSPKYLFRKEGQNVTLSCEQNLNHDAMYWYRQDPGQGLRLIYYSQIVNDFQKGDIAEGYSVSREKKESFPLTVTSAQKNPTAFYLCASSPGTGGNEQYFGPGTRLTVT.

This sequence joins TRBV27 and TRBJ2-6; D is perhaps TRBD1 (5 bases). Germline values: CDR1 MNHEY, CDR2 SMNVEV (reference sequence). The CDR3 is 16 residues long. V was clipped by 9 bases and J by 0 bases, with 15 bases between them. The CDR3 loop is CASAPRQFSGANVLTF. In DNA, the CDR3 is TGTGCCAGTGCCCCCCGACAGTTCTCTGGGGCCAACGTCCTGACTTTC.

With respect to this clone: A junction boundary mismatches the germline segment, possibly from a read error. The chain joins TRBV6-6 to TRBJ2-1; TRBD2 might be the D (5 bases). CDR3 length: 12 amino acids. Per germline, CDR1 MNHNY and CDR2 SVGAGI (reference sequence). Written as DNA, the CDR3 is TGTGCCATCAGTGAGCGGCCCATAGAGCAGTTCTTC. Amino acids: CAISERPIEQFF.

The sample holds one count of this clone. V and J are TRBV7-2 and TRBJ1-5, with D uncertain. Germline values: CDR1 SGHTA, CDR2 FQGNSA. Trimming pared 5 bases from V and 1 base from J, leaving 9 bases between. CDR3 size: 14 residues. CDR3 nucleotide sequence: TGTGCCAGCAGCCCCATTCGGAGCAATCAGCCCCAGCATTTT. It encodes CASSPIRSNQPQHF.

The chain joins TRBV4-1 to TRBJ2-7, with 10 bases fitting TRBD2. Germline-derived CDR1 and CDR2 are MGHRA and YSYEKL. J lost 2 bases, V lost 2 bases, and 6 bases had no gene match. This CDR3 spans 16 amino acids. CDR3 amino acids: CASSQSPSGGAYEQYF. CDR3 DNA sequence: TGCGCCAGCAGCCAAAGCCCCAGCGGGGGGGCCTACGAGCAGTACTTC.

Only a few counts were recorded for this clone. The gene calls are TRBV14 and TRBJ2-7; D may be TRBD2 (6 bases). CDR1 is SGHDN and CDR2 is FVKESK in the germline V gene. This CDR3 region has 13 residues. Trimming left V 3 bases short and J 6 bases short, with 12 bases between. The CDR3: CASSQILAREQYF. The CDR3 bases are TGTGCCAGCAGCCAGATTCTAGCGCGCGAGCAGTACTTC.

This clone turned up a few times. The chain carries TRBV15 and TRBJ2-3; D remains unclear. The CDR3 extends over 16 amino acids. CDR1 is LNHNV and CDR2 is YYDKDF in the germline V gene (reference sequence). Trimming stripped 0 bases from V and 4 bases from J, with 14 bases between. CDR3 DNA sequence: TGTGCCACCAGCAGAGATAAGTACCCGCCGCCAGATACGCAGTATTTT. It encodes CATSRDKYPPPDTQYF. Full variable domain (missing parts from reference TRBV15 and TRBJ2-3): DAMVIQNPRYQVTQFGKPVTLSCSQTLNHNVMYWYQQKSSQAPKLLFHYYDKDFNNEADTPDNFQSRRPNTSFCFLDIRSPGLGDTAMYLCATSRDKYPPPDTQYFGPGTRLTVL.

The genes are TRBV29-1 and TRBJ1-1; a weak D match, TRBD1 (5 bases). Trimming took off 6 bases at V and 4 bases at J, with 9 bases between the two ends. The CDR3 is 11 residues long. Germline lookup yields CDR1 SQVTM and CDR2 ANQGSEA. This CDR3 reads CSVGRATEAFF. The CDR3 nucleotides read TGCAGCGTCGGCAGGGCCACTGAAGCTTTCTTT.